This TCR beta chain was captured by sequencing in a study of cytotoxic CD8 clonotypes in ibrutinib-treated CLL. Study-level information: Mean values per sample were roughly 250,000 productive templates and tens of thousands of productive rearrangements.

The table lists this clone with a count of one. Its cognate antigen is unknown. The planned depth of sequencing spanned 1 in 200,000 to 1 in 1 million T cells. Assay used: immunoSEQ multiplex PCR; TCRdb lists only in-frame clones, some missing. The table has about 50,000 clones, roughly 80% seen once. The V gene's germline CDR1 is MNHEY and CDR2 SVGAGI. The CDR3 is 14 amino acids. V dropped 6 bases and J dropped 4; count of bases not matched to a gene: 6. General study points: Having risen at ibrutinib response, clonality had fallen back toward baseline by progression.

This material consisted of PBMCs, taken after 24 months of ibrutinib treatment. The source of this sequence is a human donor with chronic lymphocytic leukemia. The genes are TRBV6-5 and TRBJ1-2; 9 bases are a match to TRBD1. The CDR3 protein is CASSRDREPYGYTF. CDR3 bases: TGTGCCAGCAGCCGGGACAGGGAACCCTATGGCTACACCTTC.